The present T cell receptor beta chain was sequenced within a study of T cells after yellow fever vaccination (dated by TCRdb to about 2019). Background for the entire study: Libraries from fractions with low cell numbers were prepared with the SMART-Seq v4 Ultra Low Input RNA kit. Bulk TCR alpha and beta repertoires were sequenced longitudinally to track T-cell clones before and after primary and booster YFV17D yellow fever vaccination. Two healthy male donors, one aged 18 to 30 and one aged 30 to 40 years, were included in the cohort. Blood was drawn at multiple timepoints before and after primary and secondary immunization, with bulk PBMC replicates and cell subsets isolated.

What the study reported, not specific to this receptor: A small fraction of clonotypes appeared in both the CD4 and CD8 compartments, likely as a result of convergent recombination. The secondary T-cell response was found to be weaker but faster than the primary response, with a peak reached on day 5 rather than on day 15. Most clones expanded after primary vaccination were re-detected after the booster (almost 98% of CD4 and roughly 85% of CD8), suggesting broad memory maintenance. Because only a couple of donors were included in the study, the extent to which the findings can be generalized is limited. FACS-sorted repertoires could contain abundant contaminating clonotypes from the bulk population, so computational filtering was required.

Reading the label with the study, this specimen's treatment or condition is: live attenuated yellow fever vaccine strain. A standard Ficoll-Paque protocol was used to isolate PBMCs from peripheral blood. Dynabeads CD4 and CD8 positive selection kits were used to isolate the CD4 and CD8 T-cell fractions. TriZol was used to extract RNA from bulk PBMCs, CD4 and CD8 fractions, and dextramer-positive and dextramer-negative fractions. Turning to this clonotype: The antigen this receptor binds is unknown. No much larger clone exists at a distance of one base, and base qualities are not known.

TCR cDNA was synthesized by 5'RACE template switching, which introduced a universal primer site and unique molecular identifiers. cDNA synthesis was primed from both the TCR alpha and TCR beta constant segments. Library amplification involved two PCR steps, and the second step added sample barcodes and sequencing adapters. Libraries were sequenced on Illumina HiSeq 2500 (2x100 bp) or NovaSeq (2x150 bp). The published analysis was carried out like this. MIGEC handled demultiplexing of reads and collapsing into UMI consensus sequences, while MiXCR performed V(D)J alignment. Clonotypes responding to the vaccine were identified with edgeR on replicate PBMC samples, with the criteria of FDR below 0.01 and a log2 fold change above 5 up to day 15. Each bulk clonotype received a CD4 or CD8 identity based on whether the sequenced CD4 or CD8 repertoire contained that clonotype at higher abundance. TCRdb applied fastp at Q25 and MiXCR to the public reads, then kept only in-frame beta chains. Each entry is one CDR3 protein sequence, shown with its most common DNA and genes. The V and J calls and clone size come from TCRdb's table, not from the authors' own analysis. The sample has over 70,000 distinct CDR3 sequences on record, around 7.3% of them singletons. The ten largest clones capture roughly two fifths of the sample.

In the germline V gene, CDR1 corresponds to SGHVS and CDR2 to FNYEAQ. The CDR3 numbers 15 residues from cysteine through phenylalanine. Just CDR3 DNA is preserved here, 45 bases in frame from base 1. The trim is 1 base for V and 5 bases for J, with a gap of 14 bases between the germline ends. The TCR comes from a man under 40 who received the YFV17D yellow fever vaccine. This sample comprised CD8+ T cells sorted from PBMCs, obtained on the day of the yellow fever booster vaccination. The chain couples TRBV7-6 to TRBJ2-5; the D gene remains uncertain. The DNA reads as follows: TGTGCCAGCAGCTTAGTTCCCCTTCGAGAGGAGACCCAGTACTTC. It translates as CASSLVPLREETQYF. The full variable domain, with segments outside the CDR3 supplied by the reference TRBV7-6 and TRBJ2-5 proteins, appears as GAGVSQSPRYKVTKRGQDVALRCDPISGHVSLYWYRQALGQGPEFLTYFNYEAQQDKSGLPNDRFSAERPEGSISTLTIQRTEQRDSAMYRCASSLVPLREETQYFGPGTRLLVL.